These 3 T cell receptor beta chains share one sample of origin, sequenced in a study of monozygotic twins with inflammatory bowel disease. Following a re-call of the 5' RACE reads, TCRdb has one entry per CDR3 protein and lacks DNA. This repertoire includes 170,000 or so distinct CDR3 sequences. Sequencing was done on a sample of blood. All receptors come from a human donor with ulcerative colitis or Crohn's disease, or a healthy co-twin of an affected twin (not recorded which).

This chain uses TRBV15 with TRBJ2-2; checking the TCRdb D call of TRBD1 is not possible without DNA. From germline, CDR1 is LNHNV and CDR2 YYDKDF (reference sequence). This CDR3 is 15 amino acids long. CDR3 protein: CATSRVRGRTGELFF.

The chain has TRBV6-5 and TRBJ2-5. The CDR3 sequence is 13 residues long. Germline CDR1 and CDR2: MNHEY and SVGAGI. This CDR3 reads CASSHRSQGTQYF.

The rearrangement joins TRBV30 to TRBJ2-7. CDR3 size: 12 residues. Germline lookup yields CDR1 GTSNPN and CDR2 SVGIG (reference sequence). The CDR3 sequence: CAALDSSYEQYF.